This T cell receptor (beta chain) appears in the sequencing data of a study of blood T cell repertoires in COVID-19. Study-wide context: COVID-19 samples, acute and convalescent, were from the United States, Italy and Spain. PBMCs, B-cell-depleted T cells, or T cells were the source of the cDNA or gDNA that made up the material.

Per germline, CDR1 GTSNPN and CDR2 SVGIG (reference sequence). The CDR3 has 14 residues. V was clipped by 0 bases and J by 0 bases, with 9 bases between them. Original handling: Cell counts per sample came from amplifying reference gene primers. TCRdb's copy holds only in-frame clones and misses some; the assay was immunoSEQ multiplex PCR. V and J calls and clone size follow that table, whereas D and trimming were derived from the DNA. The sample holds over 200,000 clones; around 90% are singletons and the top ten take roughly 0.8%. This TCR came from a woman in her 30s with acute or convalescent COVID-19. Sequencing was carried out using peripheral blood. The rearrangement uses TRBV30 and TRBJ2-7, with D possibly matching TRBD2 (6 bases). The CDR3 sequence is CAWSVRGTSYEQYF. In DNA, the CDR3 is TGTGCCTGGAGTGTACGGGGGACCTCCTACGAGCAGTACTTC.